The sequence of this T cell receptor beta chain was determined in a study of blood T cell repertoires in COVID-19. Overall study context: Researchers got acute and convalescent COVID-19 samples from the United States, Italy and Spain.

The CDR3 is 12 residues long. Between the trimmed V and J ends, which lost 5 bases and 11 bases, there was a span of 16 bases. Germline V CDR1 and CDR2: SGHRS, YFSETQ. The repertoire was sequenced with immunoSEQ multiplex PCR; TCRdb's copy has only in-frame clones and lacks some. The data hold over 200,000 clones, with roughly 88% observed a single time. The sample comprised peripheral blood. V and J are TRBV5-1 and TRBJ1-1; no clear D gene. This clonotype originated in a man aged 25-45 years who had recovered from COVID-19. CDR3 loop: CASSLERGGAFF. The CDR3 DNA is TGCGCCAGCAGTCTGGAAAGAGGTGGGGCTTTCTTT. The full variable domain, completed using reference TRBV5-1 and TRBJ1-1, is KAGVTQTPRYLIKTRGQQVTLSCSPISGHRSVSWYQQTPGQGLQFLFEYFSETQRNKGNFPGRFSGRQFSNSRSEMNVSTLELGDSALYLCASSLERGGAFFGQGTRLTVV.